This is a list of T cell receptor beta chains from one sample in a study of beta chain features in type 1 diabetes. Only in-frame clones appear in the TCRdb table, and some are missing; sequencing was by immunoSEQ multiplex PCR. Of fewer than 350,000 clones in the sample, roughly a fifth were seen once. Sequencing was carried out using naive CD4+ T cells from blood. These receptors came from a young woman in good health. The CDR3 runs from the conserved cysteine through the conserved F or W. A D gene is named only where the DNA matches it firmly. Clone size appears in some rows only: once, few, many, or a class for an expanded clone.

clone_size: few; v_call: TRBV5-4; j_call: TRBJ1-5; d_call: .; cdr3_aa: CASSSSGQPQHF; cdr3_nt: TGTGCCAGCAGCTCCTCGGGACAGCCCCAGCATTTT
clone_size: few; v_call: TRBV11-2; j_call: TRBJ2-1; d_call: .; cdr3_aa: CASSLMERVGEQFF; cdr3_nt: TGTGCCAGCAGCTTAATGGAGAGGGTCGGTGAGCAGTTCTTC
clone_size: .; v_call: TRBV7-6; j_call: TRBJ1-5; d_call: TRBD1; cdr3_aa: CASSFVTGTGYDQPQHF; cdr3_nt: TGTGCCAGCAGCTTCGTTACCGGGACAGGATACGATCAGCCCCAGCATTTT
clone_size: few; v_call: TRBV29-1; j_call: TRBJ1-2; d_call: TRBD1; cdr3_aa: CSAPDRESYGYTF; cdr3_nt: TGCAGCGCTCCTGACAGGGAGTCCTATGGCTACACCTTC
clone_size: few; v_call: TRBV5-1; j_call: TRBJ2-3; d_call: .; cdr3_aa: CASSLEQGHTDTQYF; cdr3_nt: TGCGCCAGCAGCTTGGAGCAGGGACACACAGATACGCAGTATTTT
clone_size: .; v_call: TRBV5-1; j_call: TRBJ1-1; d_call: TRBD1; cdr3_aa: CASSLRQGNTEAFF; cdr3_nt: TGCGCCAGCAGCTTGAGACAGGGGAACACTGAAGCTTTCTTT
clone_size: few; v_call: TRBV7-9; j_call: TRBJ2-7; d_call: .; cdr3_aa: CASSLGSLDEQYF; cdr3_nt: TGTGCCAGCAGCTTGGGCAGTCTTGACGAGCAGTACTTC
clone_size: few; v_call: TRBV9; j_call: TRBJ2-3; d_call: .; cdr3_aa: CASSPTPGWGGTDTQYF; cdr3_nt: TGTGCCAGCAGCCCTACCCCTGGGTGGGGCGGCACAGATACGCAGTATTTT
clone_size: few; v_call: TRBV10-3; j_call: TRBJ2-1; d_call: TRBD1; cdr3_aa: CATQGDRPTDEQFF; cdr3_nt: TGTGCCACCCAAGGGGACAGGCCTACGGATGAGCAGTTCTTC
clone_size: .; v_call: TRBV6-6; j_call: TRBJ2-2; d_call: TRBD2; cdr3_aa: CASTTSGNTGELFF; cdr3_nt: TGTGCCAGCACGACTAGCGGGAACACCGGGGAGCTGTTTTTT
clone_size: .; v_call: TRBV5-1; j_call: TRBJ2-3; d_call: TRBD2; cdr3_aa: CASSPRTSGGPDTQYF; cdr3_nt: TGCGCCAGCAGCCCCCGGACTAGCGGGGGGCCCGATACGCAGTATTTT
clone_size: few; v_call: TRBV11-2; j_call: TRBJ1-1; d_call: TRBD1; cdr3_aa: CASSPRDRARMNTEAFF; cdr3_nt: TGTGCCAGCAGCCCCCGGGACAGGGCGAGGATGAACACTGAAGCTTTCTTT
clone_size: few; v_call: TRBV7-9; j_call: TRBJ2-1; d_call: .; cdr3_aa: CASSLDRVDNEQFF; cdr3_nt: TGTGCCAGCAGCTTAGACAGGGTGGACAATGAGCAGTTCTTC
clone_size: .; v_call: TRBV11-2; j_call: TRBJ2-5; d_call: TRBD2; cdr3_aa: CASSWAGGEETQYF; cdr3_nt: TGTGCCAGCAGCTGGGCGGGAGGGGAAGAGACCCAGTACTTC
clone_size: few; v_call: TRBV6-5; j_call: TRBJ2-5; d_call: .; cdr3_aa: CASSVGRETQYF; cdr3_nt: TGTGCCAGCAGCGTGGGGCGAGAGACCCAGTACTTC
clone_size: few; v_call: TRBV4-1; j_call: TRBJ1-1; d_call: .; cdr3_aa: CASSQIDRLEAFF; cdr3_nt: TGCGCCAGCAGCCAAATAGACCGTCTGGAGGCTTTCTTT
clone_size: few; v_call: TRBV19; j_call: TRBJ1-4; d_call: .; cdr3_aa: CASSPAYEKLFF; cdr3_nt: TGTGCCAGTAGCCCCGCGTATGAAAAACTGTTTTTT
clone_size: .; v_call: TRBV29-1; j_call: TRBJ1-2; d_call: .; cdr3_aa: CSVTNRDYGYTF; cdr3_nt: TGCAGCGTAACCAATAGAGACTATGGCTACACCTTC
clone_size: few; v_call: TRBV5-1; j_call: TRBJ2-3; d_call: .; cdr3_aa: CASTVASTDTQYF; cdr3_nt: TGCGCCAGCACAGTGGCTAGCACAGATACGCAGTATTTT
clone_size: .; v_call: TRBV5-1; j_call: TRBJ2-1; d_call: .; cdr3_aa: CASRNGSSYNEQFF; cdr3_nt: TGCGCCAGCAGAAACGGTAGCTCCTACAATGAGCAGTTCTTC
clone_size: few; v_call: TRBV6-5; j_call: TRBJ1-2; d_call: .; cdr3_aa: CASSYDSVPNYGYTF; cdr3_nt: TGTGCCAGCAGTTACGACAGCGTCCCTAACTATGGCTACACCTTC
clone_size: .; v_call: TRBV7-9; j_call: TRBJ2-7; d_call: TRBD2; cdr3_aa: CATTRGGPYEQYF; cdr3_nt: TGTGCCACCACCCGGGGAGGGCCCTACGAGCAGTACTTC
clone_size: few; v_call: TRBV4-2; j_call: TRBJ1-4; d_call: .; cdr3_aa: CASSQGQGGNKLFF; cdr3_nt: TGTGCCAGCAGCCAAGGCCAGGGCGGGAACAAACTGTTTTTT
clone_size: few; v_call: TRBV12-5; j_call: TRBJ2-2; d_call: .; cdr3_aa: CASGLVIGAAGTGELFF; cdr3_nt: TGTGCTAGTGGTTTGGTAATCGGCGCGGCAGGGACCGGGGAGCTGTTTTTT
clone_size: .; v_call: TRBV7-6; j_call: TRBJ1-4; d_call: .; cdr3_aa: CASGLKRELFF; cdr3_nt: TGTGCCAGCGGCCTTAAACGGGAACTGTTTTTT
clone_size: .; v_call: TRBV6-6; j_call: TRBJ2-3; d_call: TRBD2; cdr3_aa: CASRLRGVDTQYF; cdr3_nt: TGTGCCAGCAGGCTCCGGGGGGTGGATACGCAGTATTTT
clone_size: .; v_call: TRBV2; j_call: TRBJ2-1; d_call: TRBD1; cdr3_aa: CASSYRGLENNEQFF; cdr3_nt: TGTGCCAGCAGTTACAGGGGCCTCGAAAACAATGAGCAGTTCTTC
clone_size: .; v_call: TRBV9; j_call: TRBJ1-1; d_call: .; cdr3_aa: CASSPWAGMNTEAFF; cdr3_nt: TGTGCCAGCAGCCCCTGGGCAGGGATGAACACTGAAGCTTTCTTT
clone_size: few; v_call: TRBV9; j_call: TRBJ2-1; d_call: .; cdr3_aa: CASRSNNEQFF; cdr3_nt: TGTGCCAGCAGGTCAAACAATGAGCAGTTCTTC
clone_size: .; v_call: TRBV18; j_call: TRBJ2-7; d_call: .; cdr3_aa: CASSPPSGQLEEQYF; cdr3_nt: TGTGCCAGCTCACCACCGAGCGGTCAGCTAGAGGAGCAGTACTTC
clone_size: .; v_call: TRBV4-3; j_call: TRBJ1-5; d_call: .; cdr3_aa: CASSQARGSSNQPQHF; cdr3_nt: TGCGCCAGCAGCCAAGCACGGGGATCGAGCAATCAGCCCCAGCATTTT
clone_size: .; v_call: TRBV5-4; j_call: TRBJ2-5; d_call: .; cdr3_aa: CASSVTKSPETQYF; cdr3_nt: TGTGCCAGCAGCGTGACAAAATCCCCGGAGACCCAGTACTTC
clone_size: .; v_call: TRBV7-2; j_call: TRBJ2-3; d_call: .; cdr3_aa: CASSLNPSAQYF; cdr3_nt: TGTGCCAGCAGCTTAAATCCCTCTGCGCAGTATTTT
clone_size: .; v_call: TRBV4-2; j_call: TRBJ2-1; d_call: TRBD2; cdr3_aa: CASSHLAGGPGNEQFF; cdr3_nt: TGTGCCAGCAGCCATCTAGCGGGAGGGCCGGGCAATGAGCAGTTCTTC
clone_size: .; v_call: TRBV18; j_call: TRBJ2-1; d_call: TRBD1; cdr3_aa: CASSPRQGSYNEQFF; cdr3_nt: TGTGCCAGCTCACCGCGACAGGGGTCCTACAATGAGCAGTTCTTC
clone_size: .; v_call: TRBV9; j_call: TRBJ2-3; d_call: .; cdr3_aa: CASSSRAGDTQYF; cdr3_nt: TGTGCCAGCAGCTCCCGCGCGGGGGATACGCAGTATTTT
clone_size: few; v_call: TRBV2; j_call: TRBJ1-2; d_call: .; cdr3_aa: CASSPSEGGSYGYTF; cdr3_nt: TGTGCCAGCAGCCCGAGTGAAGGGGGATCCTATGGCTACACCTTC
clone_size: few; v_call: TRBV25-1; j_call: TRBJ1-2; d_call: TRBD1; cdr3_aa: CASAPIDRVDGYTF; cdr3_nt: TGTGCCAGCGCACCGATAGACAGGGTAGATGGCTACACCTTC
clone_size: few; v_call: TRBV30; j_call: TRBJ2-7; d_call: .; cdr3_aa: CAWSRGASYEQYF; cdr3_nt: TGTGCCTGGAGTCGGGGGGCATCCTACGAGCAGTACTTC
clone_size: few; v_call: TRBV6-1; j_call: TRBJ1-5; d_call: .; cdr3_aa: CASGNREGITPQHF; cdr3_nt: TGTGCCAGCGGAAACAGGGAAGGGATTACGCCCCAGCATTTT
clone_size: .; v_call: TRBV2; j_call: TRBJ2-7; d_call: .; cdr3_aa: CASSSQASSYEQYF; cdr3_nt: TGTGCCAGCTCCTCTCAGGCGAGCTCCTACGAGCAGTACTTC
clone_size: .; v_call: TRBV5-1; j_call: TRBJ2-7; d_call: TRBD2; cdr3_aa: CASSGGGTYEQYF; cdr3_nt: TGCGCCAGCAGCGGGGGAGGGACCTACGAGCAGTACTTC
clone_size: .; v_call: TRBV12-5; j_call: TRBJ1-5; d_call: .; cdr3_aa: CASGLSPDRLARHQPQHF; cdr3_nt: TGTGCTAGTGGTTTGTCTCCGGACAGACTAGCTCGCCATCAGCCCCAGCATTTT
clone_size: .; v_call: TRBV18; j_call: TRBJ1-2; d_call: TRBD1; cdr3_aa: CASSPPTGDYGYTF; cdr3_nt: TGTGCCAGCTCACCACCGACAGGGGACTATGGCTACACCTTC